One and the same sample provided the 9 T cell receptor beta chains below, sequenced in a study of PD-1 and CTLA-4 blockade in melanoma. The data were produced by immunoSEQ multiplex PCR, yet TCRdb's version contains in-frame clones alone and is incomplete. The repertoire holds about 7,200 clones, with 80% as singletons. Material: CD8+ T cells from peripheral blood, obtained before anti-PD-1 treatment. Receptors originate from a human donor with melanoma.

The sample holds one count of this clone. This sequence joins TRBV18 and TRBJ2-7, with D maybe TRBD1 (6 bases). Deletions cut 0 bases from V and 2 bases from J, with 11 bases between. Per germline, CDR1 KGHSH and CDR2 LQKENI. The CDR3 sequence is 15 residues long. CDR3 protein: CASSPPTGPAYEQYF. In nucleotides, the CDR3 is TGTGCCAGCTCACCACCTACAGGGCCAGCCTACGAGCAGTACTTC.

This clone was seen a handful of times. J is TRBJ1-4 and V is TRBV12-3 or TRBV12-4; TRBD1 matches at 7 bases. The CDR3 has 13 residues. The J segment lost 4 bases and the V segment lost 10 bases, leaving 6 bases of the junction unmatched. As DNA, the CDR3 is TGTGCCACTCTAAGGGACAGTAATGAAAAACTGTTTTTT. Translated, it gives CATLRDSNEKLFF.

The rearrangement joins TRBV5-6 to TRBJ2-2; the match to TRBD2 covers 7 bases. The CDR3 covers 15 residues. The germline V gene has CDR1 SGHDT and CDR2 YYEEEE. V shed 3 bases and J 3 bases; nucleotides not matched to a gene: 5. This chain's CDR3 is CASSWVLADTGELFF. CDR3 DNA sequence: TGTGCCAGCAGCTGGGTGCTAGCGGACACCGGGGAGCTGTTTTTT.

This clone was counted a single time. V usage is TRBV5-1 and J usage is TRBJ2-5; TRBD2 agrees at 12 bases. Trimming cost V 2 bases and J 2 bases; bases outside gene matches: 4. CDR1 is SGHRS, CDR2 YFSETQ, per germline. CDR3 length equals 16 residues. CDR3 coding DNA: TGCGCCAGCAGCTTAGGGACTAGCGGGCTACAAGAGACCCAGTACTTC. Translated, it gives CASSLGTSGLQETQYF.

This rearrangement joins TRBV3-1 (or the pseudogene TRBV3-2) to TRBJ1-1; no clear D. Germline loops: CDR1 LGHDT, CDR2 YNNKEL (reference sequence). V was shortened by 5 bases and J by 4 bases, with 11 bases between the two germline ends. The CDR3 has 13 residues. The CDR3 reads CASSVSIRTEAFF. In DNA, the CDR3 is TGTGCCAGCAGCGTTTCAATTCGCACTGAAGCTTTCTTT.

This chain joins TRBV12-3 or TRBV12-4 and TRBJ2-1; 7 positions agree with TRBD1. The CDR3 is 13 amino acids. Trimming cost V 3 bases and J 8 bases; bases outside gene matches: 4. CDR3 sequence reads: CASSFTGVDEQFF. DNA of the CDR3: TGTGCCAGCAGTTTCACAGGGGTCGATGAGCAGTTCTTC.

The gene calls are TRBV6-5 and TRBJ1-2; TRBD1 might be the D (6 bases). V was cut by 5 bases and J by 6 bases, with 13 bases left in between. This CDR3 has 13 amino acids. Per the germline V gene, CDR1 is MNHEY and CDR2 is SVGAGI. This CDR3 is CASSPKGGDGYTF. As DNA, the CDR3 is TGTGCCAGCAGTCCAAAGGGGGGGGATGGCTACACCTTC.

This chain uses TRBV2 with TRBJ1-2; D might be TRBD1 (5 bases). The CDR3 is made up of 15 amino acids. The V gene's germline CDR1 is SNHLY and CDR2 FYNNEI. V was trimmed by 3 bases and J by 1 base, leaving 12 bases between them. The CDR3 sequence: CASSEVGGLNYGYTF. The CDR3 DNA is TGTGCCAGCAGTGAGGTTGGGGGACTTAACTATGGCTACACCTTC.

This clone was detected only a few times. V gene TRBV29-1 combines with J gene TRBJ2-7, with 10 bases fitting TRBD1. The CDR3 covers 13 residues. V lost 6 bases, J lost 4 bases, and 6 bases stayed unmatched. In germline, CDR1 is SQVTM, CDR2 ANQGSEA. CDR3 DNA sequence: TGCAGCGTCTACGACAGGGGGCTATACGAGCAGTACTTC. As protein: CSVYDRGLYEQYF.